Shown below are 9 T cell receptor beta chains from a single sample sequenced in a study of T cell repertoires in aging, cancer and after chemotherapy. The template was genomic DNA from peripheral blood, not RNA. Rearranged V-D-J TRB sequences were amplified with a mixed TRB-A/B primer pool. TCRdb fed the multiplex PCR reads into MiXCR, producing one record per CDR3 protein. The sample includes thousands of distinct CDR3 sequences, 20% of them seen just once. Sequencing was done on a sample of blood. All receptors derive from a human donor with a solid tumor.

This chain joins TRBV5-5 and TRBJ1-2, with 7 bases identical to TRBD1. Germline V gene lookup returns CDR1 SGHKS and CDR2 YYEKEE (reference sequence). The J segment lost 4 bases and the V segment lost 4 bases, leaving 10 bases of the junction unmatched. The length of the CDR3 is 15 residues. The CDR3 spells CASSQELHRGYGYTF. Written as DNA, the CDR3 is TGTGCCAGCAGCCAAGAACTCCACAGGGGCTATGGCTACACCTTC.

The gene calls are TRBV6-5 and TRBJ2-3, with 13 bases that match TRBD2. CDR1 MNHEY and CDR2 SVGAGI come from the germline V gene. The CDR3 length is 15 residues. After removal of 6 bases from V and 3 bases from J, the junction contained 3 bases not matched to a gene. In nucleotides, the CDR3 is TGTGCCAGCAGGGGGGGACTAGCGGGAACAGATACGCAGTATTTT. Its protein product is CASRGGLAGTDTQYF.

In its sample, this clonotype is medium-sized. The chain uses TRBV30 and TRBJ2-1, with 8 bases matching TRBD2. With 3 bases clipped from V and 4 bases from J, the junction kept 11 bases outside the gene matches. From germline, CDR1 is GTSNPN and CDR2 SVGIG (reference sequence). The CDR3 is made up of 16 amino acids. The CDR3 loop is CAWRPMSSGWYNEQFF. CDR3 DNA sequence: TGTGCCTGGAGACCAATGTCTAGCGGGTGGTACAATGAGCAGTTCTTC.

This clonotype was observed a handful of times. The CDR3 bases are TGCGCCAGCAGCTCAGGACAGGGTACCTCGGGTAGGACCCAGTACTTC. This gives the protein CASSSGQGTSGRTQYF. The rearrangement links TRBV5-1 to TRBJ2-5, with 8 bases aligning to TRBD1. Trimming took 3 bases from V and 7 from J; bases not matched to a gene: 14. In germline, CDR1 is SGHRS, CDR2 YFSETQ. The CDR3 loop spans 16 amino acids.

Within the sample, this clonotype is medium-sized. The rearrangement joins TRBV20-1 to TRBJ2-7, with D perhaps being TRBD1 or TRBD2 (5 bases each). Germline-derived CDR1 and CDR2 are DFQATT and SNEGSKA (reference sequence). The CDR3 is 15 residues long. Trimming shortened V by 6 bases and J by 4 bases, and 22 bases separated the two germline ends. The CDR3 bases are TGCAGTGCACCCGATCCGGGACGGGGAAGATACGAGCAGTACTTC. It codes for CSAPDPGRGRYEQYF.

This chain links TRBV20-1 with TRBJ1-5; D gene unclear. Between the trimmed V and J ends, which lost 3 bases and 4 bases, there was a span of 16 bases. The germline V gene encodes CDR1 DFQATT and CDR2 SNEGSKA (reference sequence). The CDR3 is 15 amino acids. CDR3 in DNA: TGCAGTGCTAGTGTCGAACAGTCTGGTAATCAGCCCCAGCATTTT. This sequence encodes CSASVEQSGNQPQHF.

The chain joins TRBV11-2 to TRBJ2-1, with 8 nucleotides matching TRBD2. With V trimmed by 2 bases and J by 4 bases, 4 bases remained unmatched. Per germline, CDR1 SGHAT and CDR2 FQNNGV. The CDR3 runs to 15 residues. The DNA for the CDR3 is TGTGCCAGCAGCTTAATTAGCGGGGATTACAATGAGCAGTTCTTC. It translates to CASSLISGDYNEQFF.

The sample holds a few counts of this clonotype. The chain recombines TRBV6-1 with TRBJ2-1, with TRBD1 matching 12 bases. The V gene's germline CDR1 is MNHNS and CDR2 SASEGT. With V trimmed by 4 bases and J by 4 bases, 11 bases remained unmatched. This CDR3 has 18 residues. The CDR3 here is CASSGGQGAPEGYNEQFF. The CDR3 DNA follows: TGTGCCAGCAGTGGGGGACAGGGGGCCCCTGAGGGGTACAATGAGCAGTTCTTC.

This clonotype has a handful of counts. This chain uses TRBV5-8 with TRBJ2-1; no firm D call. Germline V gene sequence: CDR1 SGHTS, CDR2 YDEGEE. Trimming took off 4 bases at V and 9 bases at J, with 11 bases between the two ends. The CDR3 contains 12 residues. CDR3: CASSPGWLEQFF. CDR3 nucleotide sequence: TGTGCCAGCAGCCCCGGGTGGCTTGAGCAGTTCTTC.